This TCR beta chain comes out of a study of T cell clones after liver transplantation. Study details: Tolerant meant at least one year fully off immunosuppression without liver enzymes above twice normal. Samples came pre-transplant, pre-randomization before withdrawal, and post-randomization after withdrawal ended.

V shed 0 bases and J 5 bases; nucleotides not matched to a gene: 4. The CDR3 is 15 amino acids. CDR1 is SGDLS and CDR2 is YYNGEE in the germline V gene. Sequencing used immunoSEQ multiplex PCR; TCRdb keeps in-frame clones, though not all of them. The sample shows 40,000 to 55,000 clones, more than 65% of them seen only once. This chain connects TRBV9 to TRBJ2-2, with 7 bases aligning to TRBD2. This material consisted of CD4+ T cells from blood, taken approximately 54 months after liver transplant. This TCR was recovered from a human patient who received a liver transplant. Some of these T cells may belong to the graft donor. CDR3 loop: CASSVGGEGTGELFF. CDR3 DNA: TGTGCCAGCAGCGTAGGAGGGGAGGGGACCGGGGAGCTGTTTTTT.